Presented here are 15 T cell receptor beta chains from one specimen sequenced in a study of cytomegalovirus exposure and HLA in healthy donors. Sequencing was performed with immunoSEQ multiplex PCR; in TCRdb, only in-frame clones are kept and a portion is missing. The sample lists roughly 100,000 clones; 88% were seen once. Specimen: PBMCs. These receptors were taken from a woman aged 18-30 years in good health and CMV-seropositive.

The rearrangement uses TRBV7-2 and TRBJ1-1; 10 positions agree with TRBD1. CDR3 length equals 18 residues. V lost 5 bases and J lost 4; bases outside the gene matches: 16. Germline CDR1 SGHTA, CDR2 FQGNSA. In DNA form, the CDR3 reads TGTGCCAGCAGCCTGCGACAGGGGGCGCGAACCTTGGGCACTGAAGCTTTCTTT. It encodes CASSLRQGARTLGTEAFF.

The chain recombines TRBV5-1 with TRBJ2-3, with TRBD2 matching 13 bases. The CDR3 loop spans 16 amino acids. V shed 4 bases and J 4 bases; nucleotides not matched to a gene: 6. Per the germline V gene, CDR1 is SGHRS and CDR2 is YFSETQ. This CDR3 is CASSLTSGGAADTQYF. The DNA of the CDR3 is TGCGCCAGCAGCCTTACTAGCGGGGGGGCCGCAGATACGCAGTATTTT.

V usage is TRBV5-1 and J usage is TRBJ1-2; 10 nucleotides match TRBD1. The germline gives CDR1 SGHRS, CDR2 YFSETQ. This CDR3 spans 16 amino acids. V gave up 4 bases and J gave up 7 bases; unmatched junction bases: 13. The CDR3 DNA is TGCGCCAGCAGCCCGGAAAATAAAGGGACAGGGGTTGGCTACACCTTC. This translates into CASSPENKGTGVGYTF.

This clone was found once. The chain links TRBV5-6 to TRBJ1-2; a weak D match, TRBD1 (6 bases). The CDR3 contains 13 residues. Germline values: CDR1 SGHDT, CDR2 YYEEEE. Trimming left V 5 bases short and J 4 bases short, with 12 bases between. The CDR3 protein is CASRTQGGYGYTF. The CDR3 DNA is TGTGCCAGCAGGACACAGGGTGGCTATGGCTACACCTTC. Full variable domain (missing parts from reference TRBV5-6 and TRBJ1-2): DAGVTQSPTHLIKTRGQQVTLRCSPKSGHDTVSWYQQALGQGPQFIFQYYEEEERQRGNFPDRFSGHQFPNYSSELNVNALLLGDSALYLCASRTQGGYGYTFGSGTRLTVV.

The chain recombines TRBV19 with TRBJ1-2; tentatively, D is TRBD1 (5 bases). Trimming took 3 bases from V and 8 from J, leaving 16 bases between them. The germline gives CDR1 LNHDA, CDR2 SQIVND (reference sequence). The CDR3 has 14 residues. CDR3 in amino acids: CASSMGGDSRGYTF. The DNA of the CDR3 is TGTGCCAGTAGTATGGGAGGGGACTCGCGGGGCTACACCTTC.

This clone was found a few times. The rearrangement joins TRBV7-6 to TRBJ2-7, with D possibly matching TRBD1 (6 bases). The CDR3 is made up of 14 amino acids. CDR1 and CDR2 from the germline V gene are SGHVS and FNYEAQ. The V and J ends lost 5 bases and 3 bases respectively, with 14 bases between them. CDR3 amino acids: CASSPRDNFYEQYF. In DNA form, the CDR3 reads TGTGCCAGCAGCCCCCGGGACAATTTCTACGAGCAGTACTTC.

The chain uses TRBV9 and TRBJ2-3, with D tentatively TRBD2 (7 bases). CDR1 is SGDLS, CDR2 YYNGEE, per germline. There are 16 residues in the CDR3. The V gene lost 2 bases and the J gene lost 6 bases, with 19 bases spanning the gap. The CDR3 nucleotides read TGTGCCAGCAGCGTCTTACACGAGGGGGGGCGGGATACGCAGTATTTT. Translated, it gives CASSVLHEGGRDTQYF.

The gene calls are TRBV27 and TRBJ2-7, with TRBD1 matching over 10 bases. The V and J ends lost 3 bases and 10 bases, in that order; junction bases with no gene match: 3. Germline V gene lookup returns CDR1 MNHEY and CDR2 SMNVEV (reference sequence). The CDR3 spans 12 residues. The chain's CDR3 is CASSLTGGEQYF. For the CDR3, the DNA is TGTGCCAGCAGTTTGACAGGGGGCGAACAGTACTTC.

In this sample, this clone turned up a few times. The J gene is TRBJ1-2, the V gene TRBV10-3; maybe TRBD1 (5 bases). Trimming left V 10 bases short and J 6 bases short, with 18 bases between. The CDR3 runs 13 residues. Germline CDR1 reads ENHRY; CDR2 reads SYGVKD. The CDR3 loop reads CASQEGRYNGYTF. The CDR3 nucleotides are TGTGCCAGCCAGGAGGGGAGGTACAATGGCTACACCTTC.

The J gene is TRBJ2-1, the V gene TRBV10-2, with D perhaps TRBD2 (6 bases). The germline V gene has CDR1 WSHSY and CDR2 SAAADI. The CDR3 has 15 residues. V lost 2 bases, J lost 6 bases, and 14 bases lay in between. Written as DNA, the CDR3 is TGCGCCAGCAGTGAGCTGCAGGGAGGTTCCAATGAGCAGTTCTTC. Its protein product is CASSELQGGSNEQFF.

The chain links TRBV2 to TRBJ2-3; tentative D call: TRBD1 (6 bases). Trimming left V 4 bases short and J 6 bases short, with 17 bases between. The CDR3 sequence is 15 residues long. Germline CDR1 and CDR2: SNHLY and FYNNEI. The CDR3 DNA sequence: TGTGCCAGCAGTGCGACAGGTGTGGGGGTGGATACGCAGTATTTT. Residues: CASSATGVGVDTQYF.

The chain combines TRBV6-6 with TRBJ2-2, with 10 bases fitting TRBD1. This CDR3 contains 14 residues. The junction had 3 bases not matched to a gene; V was cut back by 5 bases and J by 6 bases. Germline V lookup: CDR1 MNHNY, CDR2 SVGAGI (reference sequence). The DNA of the CDR3 is TGTGCCAGCAGTCCGACAGGGGGCTCCGGGGAGCTGTTTTTT. Protein product: CASSPTGGSGELFF.

The chain links TRBV5-1 to TRBJ2-5; tentatively, D is TRBD1 (6 bases). The V end lost 3 bases, the J end lost 2 bases, and 8 bases lay between the germline ends. The CDR3 extends over 13 amino acids. Germline V gene data show CDR1 as SGHRS and CDR2 as YFSETQ. The CDR3, as DNA: TGCGCCAGCAGCTGGGGACATCAAGAGACCCAGTACTTC. It encodes CASSWGHQETQYF. Filled out from reference TRBV5-1 and TRBJ2-5, the complete variable domain reads KAGVTQTPRYLIKTRGQQVTLSCSPISGHRSVSWYQQTPGQGLQFLFEYFSETQRNKGNFPGRFSGRQFSNSRSEMNVSTLELGDSALYLCASSWGHQETQYFGPGTRLLVL.

The chain couples TRBV2 to TRBJ1-3, with D perhaps matching TRBD1 (5 bases). Per germline, CDR1 SNHLY and CDR2 FYNNEI. Trimming removed 1 base at V and 1 base at J, with 8 bases between. This CDR3 has 15 amino acids. The CDR3 sequence is CASSEDPGSGNTIYF. The CDR3 DNA reads TGTGCCAGCAGTGAAGATCCAGGGTCTGGAAACACCATATATTTT.

A note on this clone: Different DNA sequences within this sample yield the same CDR3. The rearrangement uses TRBV7-9 and TRBJ1-4, with 8 nucleotides matching TRBD1. Germline values: CDR1 SEHNR, CDR2 FQNEAQ (reference sequence). The CDR3 totals 14 residues. The trim removed 1 base at V and 7 bases at J, leaving 2 bases unmatched. The CDR3 reads CASSLGQGSEKLFF. The CDR3 coding sequence is TGTGCCAGCAGCTTAGGACAGGGGAGTGAAAAACTGTTTTTT.